The clone carrying this TCR beta chain was seen repeatedly, ten times or more. Its antigen is unknown. This record comes from a study of response to subunit inactivated influenza vaccine. Germline V CDR1 and CDR2: MNHNS, SASEGT. The CDR3 contains 16 residues. V was trimmed by 5 bases and J by 0 bases, leaving 13 bases between them. Study-wide results and caveats: After each seasonal influenza vaccination, few new T cells are recruited, the authors suggested.

TCRdb passed the RT-PCR reads through MiXCR, listing each CDR3 protein once. The sample shows 530,000 or so distinct CDR3 sequences, 12% to 15% of them seen only once. Sequenced here: PBMCs from blood, sampled roughly 12 days after vaccination. The sequence came from a man in his fifties who received an inactivated influenza vaccine. The V call is TRBV6-1, the J call TRBJ2-2; D may match TRBD1 or TRBD2 (5 bases each). The CDR3 DNA reads TGTGCCAGCAGTCGGGGACCGCTCGCGAACACCGGGGAGCTGTTTTTT. As protein: CASSRGPLANTGELFF.